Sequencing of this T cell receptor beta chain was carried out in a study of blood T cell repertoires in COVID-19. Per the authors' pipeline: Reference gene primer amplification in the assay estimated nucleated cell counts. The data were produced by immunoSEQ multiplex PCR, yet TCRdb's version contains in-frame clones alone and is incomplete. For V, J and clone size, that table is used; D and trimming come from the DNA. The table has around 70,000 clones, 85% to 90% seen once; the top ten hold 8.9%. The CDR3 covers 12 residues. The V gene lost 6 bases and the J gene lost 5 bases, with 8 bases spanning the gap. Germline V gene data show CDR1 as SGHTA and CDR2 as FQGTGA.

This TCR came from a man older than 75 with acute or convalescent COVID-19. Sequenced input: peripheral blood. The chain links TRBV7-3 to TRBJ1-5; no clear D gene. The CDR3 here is CASRGEHQPQHF. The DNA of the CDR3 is TGTGCCAGCAGGGGCGAACATCAGCCCCAGCATTTT.